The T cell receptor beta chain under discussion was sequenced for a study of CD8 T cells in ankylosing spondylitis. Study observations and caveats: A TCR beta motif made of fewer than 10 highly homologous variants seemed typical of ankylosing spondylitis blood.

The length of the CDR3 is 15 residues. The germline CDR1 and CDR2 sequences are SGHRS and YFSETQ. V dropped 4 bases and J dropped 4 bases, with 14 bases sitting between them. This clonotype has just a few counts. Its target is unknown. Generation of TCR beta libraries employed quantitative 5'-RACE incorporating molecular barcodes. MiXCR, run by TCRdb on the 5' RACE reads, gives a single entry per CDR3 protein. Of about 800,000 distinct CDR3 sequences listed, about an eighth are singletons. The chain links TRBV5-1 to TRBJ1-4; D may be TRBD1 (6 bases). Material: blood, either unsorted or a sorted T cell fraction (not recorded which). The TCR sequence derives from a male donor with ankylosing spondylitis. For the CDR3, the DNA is TGCGCCAGCAGCCTTCAGGGGAGGGGTAATGAAAAACTGTTTTTT. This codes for CASSLQGRGNEKLFF.